This TCR beta chain derives from a study of CD8 T cells in Susac syndrome. Sequencing of TCR beta, carried out with a high-throughput approach, was applied to CD8+ and CD4+ T cells from the blood. Bulk CD8+ and CD4+ cells came from magnetic negative isolation; CD8+ TEMRA by FACS. A quantity of about 0.5 to 1 ug RNA underwent reverse transcription using random hexamers. The amplification used immunoSEQ multiplex PCR on TCR beta CDR3; it spanned 54 Vbeta and 13 Jbeta. A single record per CDR3 protein comes from TCRdb applying MiXCR to the immunoSEQ multiplex PCR reads. Found here are some 150,000 distinct CDR3 sequences, about 94% of them singletons; the top ten hold roughly 0.2%. The CDR3 runs to 15 residues. J lost 7 bases, V lost 4 bases, and 11 bases had no gene match. In germline, CDR1 is SGHNT, CDR2 YYREEE (reference sequence).

The sequence derives from a human donor with multiple sclerosis. The chain joins TRBV5-4 to TRBJ2-1; 7 bases map to TRBD1. Source material: CD8+ T cells from PBMCs. Written as DNA, the CDR3 is TGTGCCAGCAGCCATCCCGGGACAGACTCTAATGAGCAGTTCTTC. Translated, it gives CASSHPGTDSNEQFF.